These 14 T cell receptor beta chains share one sample of origin, sequenced in a study of T cells in localized non-small cell lung cancer. This table comes from immunoSEQ multiplex PCR, and its TCRdb copy is limited to in-frame clones, with some not included. The sample has roughly 58,000 clones, roughly 79% seen once. Source: PBMCs, taken before any cancer treatment. These TCRs come from a man aged 40-75 years with stage II lung adenocarcinoma.

This clone was seen a single time. J is TRBJ2-1 and V is TRBV29-1; D remains ambiguous. The V gene lost 2 bases and the J gene lost 10 bases, with 15 bases spanning the gap. The CDR3 length is 13 residues. The germline V gene encodes CDR1 SQVTM and CDR2 ANQGSEA. The CDR3 coding sequence is TGCAGCGTTGAAAGTATCCTCGCCACGGAGCAGTTCTTC. The encoded protein is CSVESILATEQFF.

V gene TRBV18 combines with J gene TRBJ2-2, with D possibly being TRBD1 or TRBD2 (6 bases each). The V end lost 0 bases, the J end lost 3 bases, and 14 bases lay between the germline ends. The germline CDR1 and CDR2 sequences are KGHSH and LQKENI. The CDR3 runs to 17 residues. The CDR3 spells CASSPPNRGRDTGELFF. Written as DNA, the CDR3 is TGTGCCAGCTCACCACCGAATCGGGGGCGCGACACCGGGGAGCTGTTTTTT.

Only a few counts were recorded for this clone. The rearrangement uses TRBV9 and TRBJ2-1; a weak D match, TRBD2 (6 bases). V shed 0 bases and J shed 7 bases, with 17 bases lying between them. This CDR3 contains 16 residues. Germline V lookup: CDR1 SGDLS, CDR2 YYNGEE. The CDR3 DNA is TGTGCCAGCAGCGTAGGGGTGGGAGGTCTAGGAAATGAGCAGTTCTTC. This sequence encodes CASSVGVGGLGNEQFF. The full variable domain, its missing parts supplied by reference TRBV9 and TRBJ2-1, is DSGVTQTPKHLITATGQRVTLRCSPRSGDLSVYWYQQSLDQGLQFLIQYYNGEERAKGNILERFSAQQFPDLHSELNLSSLELGDSALYFCASSVGVGGLGNEQFFGPGTRLTVL.

This sequence joins TRBV6-5 and TRBJ1-4; D may be TRBD1 (5 bases). The ends were cut back, 2 bases at V and 7 bases at J, with 14 bases in the middle. CDR1 MNHEY and CDR2 SVGAGI come from the germline V gene. CDR3 length: 15 amino acids. The CDR3 is CASSYGGEHPEKLFF. CDR3 bases: TGTGCCAGCAGTTACGGGGGAGAACACCCTGAAAAACTGTTTTTT.

This clone counts as medium-sized. CDR3 loop: CATSFPPGHNEQFF. The CDR3 region has the DNA TGTGCCACCAGCTTTCCACCGGGTCACAATGAGCAGTTCTTC. This chain connects TRBV15 to TRBJ2-1; the D is unclear. In germline, CDR1 is LNHNV, CDR2 YYDKDF (reference sequence). The CDR3 length is 14 residues. V was shortened by 5 bases and J by 5 bases, with 13 bases between the two germline ends.

The gene calls are TRBV7-3 and TRBJ2-1; 7 bases are a match to TRBD1. The germline V gene encodes CDR1 SGHTA and CDR2 FQGTGA. The CDR3 loop spans 14 amino acids. The V and J ends lost 4 bases and 3 bases, in that order; junction bases with no gene match: 3. CDR3 nucleotide sequence: TGTGCCAGCAGCTCGAGACAGGGCTACAATGAGCAGTTCTTC. Its protein product is CASSSRQGYNEQFF.

The chain has TRBV7-9 and TRBJ1-2; no clear D. The V end was cut by 5 bases, the J end by 10 bases, with 17 bases between. Germline assignment: CDR1 SEHNR and CDR2 FQNEAQ (reference sequence). CDR3 size: 13 residues. The CDR3 protein is CASSPPRHPSYTF. CDR3 nucleotides: TGTGCCAGCAGCCCCCCGAGGCATCCTTCCTACACCTTC.

The V gene is TRBV6-5, the J gene TRBJ2-7, with TRBD1 matching 7 bases. This CDR3 has 14 amino acids. The germline V gene has CDR1 MNHEY and CDR2 SVGAGI. V was pared by 2 bases and J by 0 bases, with 1 base of the junction left unmatched. In DNA form, the CDR3 reads TGTGCCAGCAGTTACCGGGACAGCTCCTACGAGCAGTACTTC. As protein: CASSYRDSSYEQYF.

The genes are TRBV2 and TRBJ1-3; no clear D. Trimming pared 6 bases from V and 2 bases from J, leaving 5 bases between. The CDR3 is made up of 12 amino acids. CDR1 is SNHLY, CDR2 FYNNEI, per germline. The CDR3 loop reads CASSRAGNTIYF. CDR3 nucleotides: TGTGCCAGCAGCCGGGCTGGAAACACCATATATTTT.

This chain joins TRBV6-1 and TRBJ1-1, with a tentative D call TRBD1 (6 bases). CDR1 is MNHNS and CDR2 is SASEGT in the germline V gene. V was shortened by 7 bases and J by 8 bases, with 11 bases between the two germline ends. The CDR3 extends over 11 amino acids. The CDR3, as DNA: TGTGCCAGCATACGGACAGCAGAAGCTTTCTTT. Its protein is CASIRTAEAFF.

This chain joins TRBV11-2 and TRBJ2-1; the match to TRBD2 covers 14 bases. The CDR3 totals 15 residues. V shed 1 base, J shed 10 bases, and the junction held 3 bases outside the gene matches. Germline V lookup: CDR1 SGHAT, CDR2 FQNNGV. For the CDR3, the DNA is TGTGCCAGCAGCTTAGCGACTAGCGGGAGGGGGGAGCAGTTCTTC. Amino acids: CASSLATSGRGEQFF.

The V and J genes are TRBV30 and TRBJ2-6; the D is unclear. Germline CDR1 is GTSNPN and CDR2 is SVGIG (reference sequence). V was clipped by 0 bases and J by 4 bases, with 4 bases between them. The CDR3 is 13 residues long. CDR3 nucleotide sequence: TGTGCCTGGAGTGTTCAGGGGGCCAACGTCCTGACTTTC. Translation: CAWSVQGANVLTF. Full variable domain (missing parts from reference TRBV30 and TRBJ2-6): SQTIHQWPATLVQPVGSPLSLECTVEGTSNPNLYWYRQAAGRGLQLLFYSVGIGQISSEVPQNLSASRPQDRQFILSSKKLLLSDSGFYLCAWSVQGANVLTFGAGSRLTVL.

This clone has only a few counts. The CDR3 sequence is CASSAGRTDNTEAFF. CDR3 DNA sequence: TGTGCCAGCAGCGCCGGTAGGACAGACAACACTGAAGCTTTCTTT. The gene calls are TRBV5-4 and TRBJ1-1; maybe TRBD1 (6 bases). This CDR3 is 15 amino acids long. V gave up 4 bases and J gave up 2 bases, with 15 bases separating them. Per the germline V gene, CDR1 is SGHNT and CDR2 is YYREEE (reference sequence).

This clone was recorded only once. The chain is built from TRBV11-2 and TRBJ1-1; D might be TRBD1 (6 bases). The V gene's germline CDR1 is SGHAT and CDR2 FQNNGV. This CDR3 contains 14 residues. The V and J ends lost 6 bases and 1 base respectively, with 12 bases between them. The CDR3: CASSPGHRNTEAFF. CDR3 sequence (DNA): TGTGCCAGCAGTCCGGGACACAGGAACACTGAAGCTTTCTTT.